What follows are 26 T cell receptor beta chains derived from one specimen sequenced in a study of cytotoxic CD8 clonotypes in ibrutinib-treated CLL. The method was immunoSEQ multiplex PCR; TCRdb's version includes in-frame clones alone and lacks a portion of them. The sample has more than 15,000 clones, 80% to 85% seen once. The sequencing used PBMCs, collected before ibrutinib treatment. All receptors derive from a human donor with chronic lymphocytic leukemia.

The chain employs TRBV6-1 and TRBJ1-5; D gene unclear. Trimming left V 3 bases short and J 7 bases short, with 7 bases between. CDR3 length equals 12 residues. Per germline, CDR1 MNHNS and CDR2 SASEGT. CDR3 nucleotides: TGTGCCAGCAGTGAGTACGAGCAGCCCCAGCATTTT. It specifies CASSEYEQPQHF.

The chain combines TRBV5-1 with TRBJ2-7; TRBD2 aligns across 9 bases. CDR3 length: 15 amino acids. Trimming at V came to 2 bases and at J to 1 base, leaving 4 bases not matched to a gene. Germline loops: CDR1 SGHRS, CDR2 YFSETQ. CDR3 amino acids: CASSFGREGSYEQYF. In DNA, the CDR3 is TGCGCCAGCAGCTTCGGGCGGGAGGGATCCTACGAGCAGTACTTC.

This chain's CDR3 is CASSLRAGGLGEKLFF. Here the CDR3 DNA reads TGTGCCAGCAGCTTAAGAGCTGGGGGCCTTGGTGAAAAACTGTTTTTT. This chain joins TRBV7-9 and TRBJ1-4, with TRBD1 as a possible D gene (6 bases). This CDR3 has 16 residues. Germline V gene sequence: CDR1 SEHNR, CDR2 FQNEAQ (reference sequence). With 2 bases removed from V and 7 bases from J, the gap between germline ends came to 17 bases.

This clone was counted only a few times. V usage is TRBV28 and J usage is TRBJ2-2; no firm D call. CDR1 MDHEN and CDR2 SYDVKM come from the germline V gene. This CDR3 has 12 amino acids. Trimming left V 6 bases short and J 0 bases short, with 2 bases between. CDR3 in amino acids: CASRTNTGELFF. The CDR3 DNA reads TGTGCCAGCAGGACGAACACCGGGGAGCTGTTTTTT.

V is TRBV19 and J is TRBJ1-5; 7 bases line up with TRBD1. Germline CDR1 LNHDA, CDR2 SQIVND (reference sequence). This CDR3 region has 16 residues. The V segment lost 4 bases and the J segment 3 bases; nucleotides outside the gene matches: 9. CDR3 nucleotide sequence: TGTGCCAGTAGTACCTCAGACAGGGCTCTCAATCAGCCCCAGCATTTT. Its translation is CASSTSDRALNQPQHF. The full variable domain, completed using reference TRBV19 and TRBJ1-5, is DGGITQSPKYLFRKEGQNVTLSCEQNLNHDAMYWYRQDPGQGLRLIYYSQIVNDFQKGDIAEGYSVSREKKESFPLTVTSAQKNPTAFYLCASSTSDRALNQPQHFGDGTRLSIL.

This chain's CDR3 is CASSPRGDRSYNEQFF. CDR3 DNA sequence: TGCGCCAGCAGCCCGAGGGGGGATAGATCCTACAATGAGCAGTTCTTC. The V call is TRBV4-1, the J call TRBJ2-1; tentatively, D is TRBD1 or TRBD2 (6 bases each). The CDR3 totals 16 residues. V was clipped by 4 bases and J by 1 base, with 14 bases between them. From germline, CDR1 is MGHRA and CDR2 YSYEKL.

This clone has just one count. J is TRBJ1-3 and V is TRBV29-1, with 7 bases matching TRBD1. Per the germline V gene, CDR1 is SQVTM and CDR2 is ANQGSEA. The CDR3 extends over 14 amino acids. V shed 6 bases and J 4 bases; nucleotides not matched to a gene: 9. DNA of the CDR3: TGCAGCGTAAAAAAAACAGGGGCAGGAAACACCATATATTTT. Its protein product is CSVKKTGAGNTIYF.

The chain carries TRBV6-6 and TRBJ1-3, with 9 bases that match TRBD1. The V gene's germline CDR1 is MNHNY and CDR2 SVGAGI (reference sequence). This CDR3 is built from 16 residues. The V gene end was trimmed by 7 bases and the J gene end by 5 bases; junction bases not matched to a gene: 12. CDR3: CASNAMGQGTRNTIYF. DNA for the CDR3: TGTGCCAGCAACGCGATGGGACAGGGCACGAGAAACACCATATATTTT.

The rearrangement uses TRBV27 and TRBJ2-2; D possibly corresponds to TRBD1 (7 bases). Germline V lookup: CDR1 MNHEY, CDR2 SMNVEV (reference sequence). This CDR3 region has 14 residues. For the CDR3, the DNA is TGTGTCTCCGGGCGGGACAGAGTAACCGGGGAGCTGTTTTTT. Translating gives CVSGRDRVTGELFF.

The V call is TRBV4-3, the J call TRBJ2-7; 10 bases are shared with TRBD1. Trimming took 0 bases from V and 5 from J; bases not matched to a gene: 7. CDR3 length: 16 amino acids. CDR1 is LGHNA, CDR2 YSLEER, per germline. The CDR3 here is CASSQDRGTGDDEQYF. The CDR3 DNA follows: TGCGCCAGCAGCCAAGATAGGGGGACAGGGGATGACGAGCAGTACTTC.

V gene TRBV28 combines with J gene TRBJ2-2; TRBD2 agrees at 7 bases. CDR1 and CDR2 from the germline V gene are MDHEN and SYDVKM. The CDR3 spans 15 residues. Trimming cost V 6 bases and J 0 bases; bases outside gene matches: 4. This chain's CDR3 is CASRPGGTNTGELFF. DNA for the CDR3: TGTGCCAGCAGGCCGGGAGGAACGAACACCGGGGAGCTGTTTTTT.

This chain links TRBV28 with TRBJ1-1; possible D gene TRBD1, 5 bases. V was pared by 8 bases and J by 4 bases, with 14 bases between. Germline CDR1 and CDR2: MDHEN and SYDVKM. The CDR3 sequence is 13 residues long. The DNA of the CDR3 is TGTGCCAGCGACCCGACAGAAGGCACTGAAGCTTTCTTT. Protein: CASDPTEGTEAFF.

The chain employs TRBV7-2 and TRBJ2-2, with 11 bases fitting TRBD2. Germline assignment: CDR1 SGHTA and CDR2 FQGNSA. Unmatched junction bases numbered 12, after V lost 2 bases and J lost 7 bases. This CDR3 contains 18 residues. The CDR3 DNA reads as TGTGCCAGCAGCTTACTAGTTAGCGGGAGGGTTCGCGTCGGGGAGCTGTTTTTT. Translating gives CASSLLVSGRVRVGELFF.

The CDR3 protein is CASSLNGGGGNEQFF. CDR3 nucleotide sequence: TGCGCCAGCAGCCTGAATGGGGGCGGAGGGAATGAGCAGTTCTTC. The V and J genes are TRBV4-3 and TRBJ2-1; D possibly uses TRBD1 or TRBD2 (6 bases each). The CDR3 runs 15 residues. The V end was cut by 4 bases, the J end by 7 bases, with 17 bases between. Germline V CDR1 and CDR2: LGHNA, YSLEER.

The chain uses TRBV27 and TRBJ1-4; 8 positions agree with TRBD1. CDR3 length: 21 residues. J lost 6 bases, V lost 0 bases, and 21 bases had no gene match. Germline-derived CDR1 and CDR2 are MNHEY and SMNVEV (reference sequence). The CDR3: CASSLSKGQGSNRGSYEKLFF. The CDR3 bases are TGTGCCAGCAGTTTATCTAAAGGACAGGGCAGTAACCGGGGGTCTTATGAAAAACTGTTTTTT.

The V and J genes are TRBV5-1 and TRBJ2-1, with 9 positions matching TRBD2. The trim removed 3 bases at V and 5 bases at J, leaving 6 bases unmatched. CDR1 is SGHRS, CDR2 YFSETQ, per germline. The CDR3 is 15 amino acids. The CDR3 is CASSYSSGTDNEQFF. CDR3 nucleotides: TGCGCCAGCAGCTACTCTAGCGGGACTGACAATGAGCAGTTCTTC.

The chain joins TRBV27 to TRBJ2-1, with TRBD2 matching over 9 bases. CDR1 and CDR2 (germline): MNHEY, SMNVEV (reference sequence). The length of the CDR3 is 17 residues. Trimming removed 4 bases from V and 12 bases from J; junction bases left unmatched: 19. The CDR3, as DNA: TGTGCCAGCAGTTCCCTACAGGGACTAGCCTCTATCCAGAGGCAGTTCTTC. Amino acids: CASSSLQGLASIQRQFF.

The rearrangement links TRBV27 to TRBJ2-7; a possible D gene is TRBD1 (5 bases). Germline assignment: CDR1 MNHEY and CDR2 SMNVEV (reference sequence). V lost 5 bases to trimming and J lost 6 bases, with 11 bases between them. The CDR3 contains 12 residues. The CDR3 sequence is CASSLTGSEQYF. CDR3 bases: TGTGCCAGCAGTCTTACAGGTTCCGAGCAGTACTTC.

The CDR3 nucleotides read TGTGCCAGCCGACCTCAGGGAGTCACAGATACGCAGTATTTT. This gives the protein CASRPQGVTDTQYF. The chain uses TRBV27 and TRBJ2-3; perhaps D is TRBD1 or TRBD2 (5 bases each). The V gene lost 8 bases and the J gene lost 2 bases, with 14 bases spanning the gap. The CDR3 length is 14 residues. Germline values: CDR1 MNHEY, CDR2 SMNVEV (reference sequence).

V is TRBV27 and J is TRBJ2-5; 9 nucleotides line up with TRBD1. CDR1 MNHEY and CDR2 SMNVEV come from the germline V gene (reference sequence). J gave up 7 bases and V 0 bases, and 9 bases lay outside the gene matches. The CDR3 has 16 amino acids. The chain's CDR3 is CASSLSLQGAAGTQYF. The CDR3 region has the DNA TGTGCCAGCAGTTTATCGCTACAGGGGGCGGCGGGGACCCAGTACTTC.

The chain employs TRBV6-5 and TRBJ2-5; D possibly corresponds to TRBD2 (6 bases). Germline V gives CDR1 MNHEY, CDR2 SVGAGI. CDR3 size: 14 residues. Trimming stripped 2 bases from V and 4 bases from J, with 11 bases between. CDR3 DNA: TGTGCCAGCAGTTACGGGGCTAGCGCAGAGACCCAGTACTTC. Protein sequence: CASSYGASAETQYF.

The chain is built from TRBV2 and TRBJ2-1; possible D gene TRBD2, 6 bases. The germline gives CDR1 SNHLY, CDR2 FYNNEI. The CDR3 consists of 14 residues. V lost 4 bases and J 6 bases, leaving 13 bases between the germline ends. The DNA of the CDR3 is TGTGCCAGCAGTGGTGGTAGCGGTAGCAATGAGCAGTTCTTC. Translation: CASSGGSGSNEQFF.

The chain is built from TRBV18 and TRBJ1-1; 10 bases align to TRBD1. The V and J ends lost 2 bases and 2 bases, in that order; junction bases with no gene match: 5. The CDR3 totals 16 residues. CDR1 and CDR2 from the germline V gene are KGHSH and LQKENI. The CDR3 spells CASSPNDRGLNTEAFF. CDR3 nucleotide sequence: TGTGCCAGCTCACCAAACGACAGGGGGCTTAACACTGAAGCTTTCTTT.

This sequence joins TRBV28 and TRBJ2-7, with unresolved D. V dropped 9 bases and J dropped 2 bases, with 14 bases sitting between them. The CDR3 is made up of 13 amino acids. The germline gives CDR1 MDHEN, CDR2 SYDVKM. The CDR3 spells CASRAGVPYEQYF. The CDR3 DNA reads as TGTGCCAGTCGGGCAGGCGTCCCCTACGAGCAGTACTTC.

V usage is TRBV5-4 and J usage is TRBJ2-3; weak D call: TRBD2 (6 bases). Trimming stripped 8 bases from V and 3 bases from J, with 19 bases between. CDR1 is SGHNT and CDR2 is YYREEE in the germline V gene (reference sequence). The CDR3 loop spans 15 amino acids. The CDR3 DNA reads TGTGCCAGTAGTCTCGACGGGAGCGAGACAGATACGCAGTATTTT. Amino acids: CASSLDGSETDTQYF.

This chain uses TRBV5-8 with TRBJ1-4, with TRBD1 identical over 9 bases. The CDR3 loop spans 14 amino acids. Germline V CDR1 and CDR2: SGHTS, YDEGEE. Unmatched junction bases numbered 15, after V lost 7 bases and J lost 14 bases. The CDR3 is CASSRRAGTGNLFF. The CDR3 DNA reads TGTGCCAGCTCAAGGAGGGCCGGGACAGGGAACCTGTTTTTT.